This T cell receptor beta chain was obtained from a study of cytomegalovirus exposure and HLA in healthy donors. This clone was observed a handful of times. The antigen remains undetermined. Overall study findings and caveats: A later analysis found that most CMV-associated TCR beta chains appeared HLA-restricted. Whilst most TCR sequences proved rare, a subset of public TCRs occurred across many donors.

The PCR had 60 Vbeta and 13 Jbeta primers. Profiling relied on immunoSEQ multiplex PCR, and the TCRdb table lists in-frame clones only, not all of them. The sample includes approximately 290,000 clones, 80% of them seen just once. Material: PBMCs. The receptor was isolated from a girl between 2 and 10 years old in good health and CMV-seronegative.

CDR3 in amino acids: CASSVHRTSGDQETQYF. The CDR3 DNA sequence: TGTGCCAGCAGCGTCCATCGGACTAGCGGGGACCAAGAGACCCAGTACTTC. This chain joins TRBV7-2 and TRBJ2-5; 12 bases match TRBD2. Germline CDR1 SGHTA, CDR2 FQGNSA. The CDR3 sequence is 17 residues long. V trimming: 5 bases; J trimming: 0 bases; junction bases outside the gene matches: 7. The full variable domain, rest sourced from reference TRBV7-2 and TRBJ2-5, is GAGVSQSPSNKVTEKGKDVELRCDPISGHTALYWYRQSLGQGLEFLIYFQGNSAPDKSGLPSDRFSAERTGGSVSTLTIQRTQQEDSAVYLCASSVHRTSGDQETQYFGPGTRLLVL.